What follows describes a single T cell receptor beta chain. The sample is drawn from a study of blood T cell repertoires in COVID-19. Study at large: PBMCs, B-cell-depleted T cells, or T cells were the source of the cDNA or gDNA that made up the material.

Residents of 24 US areas, aged roughly 18 to 89 years, made up the participants. Cohort placement rested on clinical history that participants reported themselves. V lost 0 bases and J 4 bases, leaving 16 bases between the germline ends. The germline CDR1 and CDR2 sequences are ENHRY and SYGVKD. The CDR3 has 17 amino acids. Original handling: Reference gene primer amplification yielded estimated nucleated cell counts. The method was immunoSEQ multiplex PCR; TCRdb's version includes in-frame clones alone and lacks a portion of them. V and J calls and clone size are copied from that table; D and trimming were computed from the DNA. The data show hundreds of thousands of clones, with around 87% seen just once and 1.5% to 2% held by the top ten.

The sequenced sample was PBMCs or T cells enriched from blood (not recorded which). The receptor's source is a woman between 50 and 59 years old who had recovered from COVID-19. The chain combines TRBV10-3 with TRBJ2-1, with D possibly being TRBD2 (6 bases). The CDR3 sequence: CAISESLSSGLYNEQFF. The DNA of the CDR3 is TGTGCCATCAGTGAGTCACTTAGTAGCGGCCTTTACAATGAGCAGTTCTTC.